This is a list of T cell receptor beta chains from one sample in a study of a mutant IDH1 vaccine in newly diagnosed glioma. Here immunoSEQ multiplex PCR was the method, and the copy in TCRdb shows in-frame clones only, minus some. The table includes about 32,000 clones, around 80% detected once. The antigens for these receptors are not known. Material: PBMCs, obtained from a glioma patient whose treatment included an IDH1 peptide vaccine. All receptors derive from a middle-aged man with glioma. Some clones in this sample may be carry-over from other donors' samples. CDR3s include the opening cysteine and the closing phenylalanine or tryptophan. Fields, in order: V gene, J gene, D gene, clone size, CDR3 DNA, CDR3 protein. The D gene is left open where the match is weak. Clone size appears in some rows only: once, few, many, or a class for an expanded clone.

TRBV15	TRBJ2-3	TRBD2	.	TGTGCCACTAGTGGGGTAGCGGGGGCAGATACGCAGTATTTT	CATSGVAGADTQYF
TRBV15	TRBJ1-5	TRBD1	.	TGTGCCACCAGCAGAGGACAGGGGTCCACCCTTAGCAATCAGCCCCAGCATTTT	CATSRGQGSTLSNQPQHF
TRBV30	TRBJ1-1	.	.	TGTGCCTGGAGGACTTTAACAGGGTTGAACACTGAAGCTTTCTTT	CAWRTLTGLNTEAFF
TRBV7-8	TRBJ2-1	TRBD1	.	TGTGCCAGCAGCTTAGCCTACGGGACAGGGGGGCATGAGCAGTTCTTC	CASSLAYGTGGHEQFF
TRBV7-2	TRBJ1-2	.	few	TGTGCCAGCAGCCCGTCCCGGGGCTACACCTTC	CASSPSRGYTF
TRBV2	TRBJ2-4	.	.	TGTGCCAGCAGTGACCCATGGGGAAACATTCAGTACTTC	CASSDPWGNIQYF
TRBV6-5	TRBJ1-2	TRBD1	.	TGTGCCAGCAGACCCGGACAGGGGTTAGAGGGCTACACCTTC	CASRPGQGLEGYTF
TRBV30	TRBJ1-1	.	.	TGTGCCTGGGGGACCCATGAAGCTTTCTTT	CAWGTHEAFF
TRBV5-5	TRBJ1-5	.	.	TGTGCCAGCAGCTTGCGGTCAGTAGTTAGCAATCAGCCCCAGCATTTT	CASSLRSVVSNQPQHF
TRBV5-5	TRBJ1-5	.	.	TGTGCCAGCAGCTTGGATGGGGTGGATCAGCCCCAGCATTTT	CASSLDGVDQPQHF
TRBV2	TRBJ2-2	.	.	TGTGCCAGCAGTGAAGCGGGCCCGAACACCGGGGAGCTGTTTTTT	CASSEAGPNTGELFF
TRBV4-3	TRBJ2-3	.	once	TGCGCCAGCAGCCGATCACCGATAGGGGGGGATACGCAGTATTTT	CASSRSPIGGDTQYF
TRBV4-1	TRBJ1-5	.	.	TGCGCCAGCAGCCTCGGCAGGGGCAGCAATCAGCCCCAGCATTTT	CASSLGRGSNQPQHF
TRBV27	TRBJ2-7	.	.	TGTGCCAGCAGTTTAGGTCCGCAGGGGGGGTACGAGCAGTACTTC	CASSLGPQGGYEQYF
TRBV7-9	TRBJ2-2	.	once	TGTGCCAGCAGCTCAGGGGCCGGGGAGCTGTTTTTT	CASSSGAGELFF
TRBV7-8	TRBJ1-5	TRBD1	.	TGTGCCAGCAGATTACGAACCGGGACAGCCGATGACGGCAATCAGCCCCAGCATTTT	CASRLRTGTADDGNQPQHF
TRBV6-5	TRBJ2-7	TRBD1	.	TGTGCCAGCAGTCAGACAGGGGAAAGTGGGTACGAGCAGTACTTC	CASSQTGESGYEQYF
TRBV5-6	TRBJ1-1	TRBD1	.	TGTGCCAGCAGCGTTCCGGACAGGGGTTTTGAAGCTTTCTTT	CASSVPDRGFEAFF
TRBV18	TRBJ1-2	.	.	TGTGCCAGCTCAGGCCTGTCCTATGGCTACACCTTC	CASSGLSYGYTF
TRBV29-1	TRBJ1-1	.	.	TGCAGCGTTGAGCCGGGCTCTGAAGCTTTCTTT	CSVEPGSEAFF
TRBV5-8	TRBJ1-2	.	.	TGTGCCAGCAGCTTAACCAAATATGGCTACACCTTC	CASSLTKYGYTF
TRBV7-9	TRBJ1-2	.	.	TGTGCCAGCAGCGCCGGGCAGTCTGCTAACTATGGCTACACCTTC	CASSAGQSANYGYTF
TRBV11-2	TRBJ1-2	.	.	TGTGCCAGCAGCTTGACATCTGGGTATGGCTACACCTTC	CASSLTSGYGYTF
TRBV5-6	TRBJ2-5	TRBD2	.	TGTGCCAGCAGCTTGACAGGCGGGGGGGAGACCCAGTACTTC	CASSLTGGGETQYF
TRBV29-1	TRBJ1-2	.	.	TGCAGCGTTGAGGATCGCGGGGAAGGCGGCTATGGCTACACCTTC	CSVEDRGEGGYGYTF
TRBV6-5	TRBJ1-5	TRBD1	.	TGTGCCAGCAGACGTGACAGGGGGGAGGATCAGCCCCAGCATTTT	CASRRDRGEDQPQHF
TRBV18	TRBJ1-1	TRBD1	.	TGTGCCAGCTCACCAGCGGGACAGGGGAGGAGGAACACTGAAGCTTTCTTT	CASSPAGQGRRNTEAFF
TRBV14	TRBJ2-2	.	.	TGTGCCAGCAGCCAATATCGGGGCGGGGAGCTGTTTTTT	CASSQYRGGELFF